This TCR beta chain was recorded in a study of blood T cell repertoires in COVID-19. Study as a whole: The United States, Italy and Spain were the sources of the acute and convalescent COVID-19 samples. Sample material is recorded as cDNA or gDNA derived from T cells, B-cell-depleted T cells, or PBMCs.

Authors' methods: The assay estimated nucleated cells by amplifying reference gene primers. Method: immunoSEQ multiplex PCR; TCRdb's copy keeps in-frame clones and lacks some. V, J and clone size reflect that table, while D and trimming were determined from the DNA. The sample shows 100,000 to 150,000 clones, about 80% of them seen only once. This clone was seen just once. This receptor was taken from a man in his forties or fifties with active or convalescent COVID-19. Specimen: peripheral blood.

CDR3 sequence: CASSSDRVGYEQYF. CDR3 DNA: TGTGCCAGCAGTTCGGACAGGGTGGGCTACGAGCAGTACTTC. The chain recombines TRBV7-9 with TRBJ2-7, with 8 bases aligning to TRBD1. From germline, CDR1 is SEHNR and CDR2 FQNEAQ (reference sequence). The junction had 7 bases not matched to a gene; V was cut back by 6 bases and J by 3 bases. CDR3 length: 14 amino acids. The entire variable domain, with the rest obtained from reference TRBV7-9 and TRBJ2-7, is as follows: DTGVSQNPRHKITKRGQNVTFRCDPISEHNRLYWYRQTLGQGPEFLTYFQNEAQLEKSRLLSDRFSAERPKGSFSTLEIQRTEQGDSAMYLCASSSDRVGYEQYFGPGTRLTVT.